This T cell receptor (beta chain) comes out of a study of tumor-infiltrating lymphocytes in primary liver carcinoma. Study-wide context: By surgical resection, the patients were treated for their primary liver carcinoma. Study-level points and caveats: Lesser overlap characterized tumor-adjacent and tumor-blood pairs relative to tumor region pairs.

The CDR3 totals 13 residues. Trimming left V 7 bases short and J 4 bases short, with 13 bases between. Germline lookup yields CDR1 LGHNT and CDR2 FRNRAP. Researchers drew blood RNA from unsorted whole blood and extracted germline DNA as well. Chronic HBV infection was present in the patients, who were treatment-naive. This clonotype was seen many times. Its matching antigen is unknown. Synthesis of TCR beta cDNA was carried out from 500 ng total RNA with a constant-region primer. Slightly modified ARM-PCR, run as three nested multiplex PCR rounds, produced the TCR beta libraries. Running 9 to 11 cycles apiece, the first two PCR rounds relied on TRBV1-TRBV30 forward primers together with a C-beta reverse primer. TCRdb reprocessed the multiplex PCR reads via MiXCR and lists one record per CDR3 protein. This table has 250,000 to 350,000 distinct CDR3 sequences, 45% to 70% appearing once.

The chain combines TRBV12-5 with TRBJ1-1; D unresolved. The specimen sequenced was peripheral blood. The clonotype originates from a woman aged 30 to 39 with primary liver carcinoma and hepatitis B virus infection. CDR3 sequence (DNA): TGTGCTAGTGCCCCTGGGGATGGCACTGAAGCTTTCTTT. As protein: CASAPGDGTEAFF.